This record covers a single T cell receptor beta chain. Its antigen remains unknown. The CDR3 runs 15 residues. Germline trimming cut 0 bases from V and 4 bases from J; bases unmatched to any gene: 3. The germline CDR1 and CDR2 sequences are SGDLS and YYNGEE. These data come from a study of cytomegalovirus exposure and HLA in healthy donors. The study, taken as a whole, reports: For most TCR beta V segments, an earlier analysis put the productive rate at about 87% or about 30% of the time. The classifier reportedly diagnosed cytomegalovirus status with high specificity and sensitivity.

Researchers ran the PCR with 60 Vbeta and 13 Jbeta primers. TCRdb's copy holds only in-frame clones and misses some; the assay was immunoSEQ multiplex PCR. The sample gives more than 95,000 clones, approximately 64% of which show up once; less than 3.5% is in the top ten. Sequenced sample: PBMCs. The J gene is TRBJ2-1, the V gene TRBV9; 8 bases line up with TRBD1. The clonotype was recovered from a woman in her forties or fifties in good health and CMV-seronegative. The CDR3 nucleotides are TGTGCCAGCAGCGTAGTGGACAGGGAATACAATGAGCAGTTCTTC. Translation: CASSVVDREYNEQFF.